This is a list of T cell receptor beta chains from one sample in a study of shared clonotypes between healthy human individuals. The repertoire was sequenced with immunoSEQ multiplex PCR; TCRdb's copy has only in-frame clones and lacks some. Of millions of clones listed, approximately 95% were seen once; the top ten hold roughly 0.36%. Sequencing was performed on naive CD4+ T cells from PBMCs. The source of these receptors is a man between 18 and 29 years old in good health. Some clones in this sample may be carry-over from other donors' samples. Both conserved end residues are part of each CDR3. D genes are given only for firm matches. Some rows have no size entry. The others give once, few or many, or a class for an expanded clone.

once | TRBJ2-3 | TRBD1 | TRBV7-9 | TGTGCCAGCAGCCAGGGGGGCACAGATACGCAGTATTTT | CASSQGGTDTQYF
. | TRBJ2-7 | TRBD2 | TRBV27 | TGTGCCAGCAGCATCCCGGGACTAGCGGTATACGAGCAGTACTTC | CASSIPGLAVYEQYF
once | TRBJ1-1 | . | TRBV7-9 | TGTGCCAGCAGCGCCCGGACAGCCCTGAACACTGAAGCTTTCTTT | CASSARTALNTEAFF
. | TRBJ2-2 | . | TRBV7-8 | TGTGCCAGCAGCTTCCCTCTGGAGGCCACCGGGGAGCTGTTTTTT | CASSFPLEATGELFF
. | TRBJ1-1 | . | TRBV6-1 | TGTGCCAGCAAGAGACAGAACAACATGAACACTGAAGCTTTCTTT | CASKRQNNMNTEAFF
. | TRBJ2-1 | TRBD2 | TRBV14 | TGTGCCAGCAGCCAAGATCTGATCGGGAGGGGGGGGAATGAGCAGTTCTTC | CASSQDLIGRGGNEQFF
. | TRBJ1-3 | . | TRBV28 | TGTGCCAGCAGTTTTGGGGGAAACACCATATATTTT | CASSFGGNTIYF
. | TRBJ2-5 | . | TRBV6-5 | TGTGCCAGCAGTTACTGGGGGAGGCCGACGTCGGAGACCCAGTACTTC | CASSYWGRPTSETQYF
. | TRBJ2-7 | TRBD2 | TRBV11-2 | TGTGCCAGCAGCTTAACGCTAGCGGGAAGTTCCTACGAGCAGTACTTC | CASSLTLAGSSYEQYF
. | TRBJ1-5 | . | TRBV30 | TGTGCCTGGAGTGACAGTTATAGCAATCAGCCCCAGCATTTT | CAWSDSYSNQPQHF
. | TRBJ2-5 | . | TRBV7-2 | TGTGCCAGCAGCCCAGGGTTGAGGGAGACCCAGTACTTC | CASSPGLRETQYF
. | TRBJ2-1 | TRBD2 | TRBV7-3 | TGTGCCAGCAGCTTATTCGCGGGAGATGAGCAGTTCTTC | CASSLFAGDEQFF
. | TRBJ1-2 | . | TRBV4-1 | TGCGCCAGCAGCCAAGATCCGGCCGGAGGCCCTAACTATGGCTACACCTTC | CASSQDPAGGPNYGYTF
once | TRBJ2-3 | . | TRBV7-9 | TGTGCCAGCAGCCCACCGAGGCAAGATACGCAGTATTTT | CASSPPRQDTQYF
. | TRBJ1-2 | . | TRBV5-1 | TGCGCCAGCCGCATGACAGGAGACGCCTTGATTGGCTACACCTTC | CASRMTGDALIGYTF
once | TRBJ1-2 | TRBD1 | TRBV28 | TGTGCCAGCAGTCTTATACAGGGGGCCGTCTATGGCTACACCTTC | CASSLIQGAVYGYTF
. | TRBJ2-6 | TRBD2 | TRBV10-2 | TGCGCCAGCAGTGAGTCGGGGGGGACTACTGGGGCCAACGTCCTGACTTTC | CASSESGGTTGANVLTF
. | TRBJ1-5 | . | TRBV25-1 | TGTGCCAGCAGTGAAGGTATGGGGAGGGGCAATCAGCCCCAGCATTTT | CASSEGMGRGNQPQHF